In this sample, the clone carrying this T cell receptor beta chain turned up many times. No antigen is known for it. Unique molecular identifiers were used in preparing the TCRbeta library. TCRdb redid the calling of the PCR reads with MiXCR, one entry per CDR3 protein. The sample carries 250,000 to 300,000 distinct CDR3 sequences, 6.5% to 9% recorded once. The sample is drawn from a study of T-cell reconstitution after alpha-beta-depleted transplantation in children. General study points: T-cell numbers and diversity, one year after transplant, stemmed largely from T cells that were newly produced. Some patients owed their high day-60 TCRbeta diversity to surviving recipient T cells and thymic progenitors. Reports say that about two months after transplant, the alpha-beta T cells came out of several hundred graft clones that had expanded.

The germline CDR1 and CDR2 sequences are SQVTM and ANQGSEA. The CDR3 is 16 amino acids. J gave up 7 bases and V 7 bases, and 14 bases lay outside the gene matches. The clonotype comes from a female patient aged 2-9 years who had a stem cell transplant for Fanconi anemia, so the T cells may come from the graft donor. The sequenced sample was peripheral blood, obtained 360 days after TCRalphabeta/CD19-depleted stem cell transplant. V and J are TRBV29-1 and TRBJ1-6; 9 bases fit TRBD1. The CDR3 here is CSGRPTGGRGNSPLHF. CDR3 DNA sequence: TGCAGCGGACGACCGACAGGGGGGCGAGGGAATTCACCCCTCCACTTT.